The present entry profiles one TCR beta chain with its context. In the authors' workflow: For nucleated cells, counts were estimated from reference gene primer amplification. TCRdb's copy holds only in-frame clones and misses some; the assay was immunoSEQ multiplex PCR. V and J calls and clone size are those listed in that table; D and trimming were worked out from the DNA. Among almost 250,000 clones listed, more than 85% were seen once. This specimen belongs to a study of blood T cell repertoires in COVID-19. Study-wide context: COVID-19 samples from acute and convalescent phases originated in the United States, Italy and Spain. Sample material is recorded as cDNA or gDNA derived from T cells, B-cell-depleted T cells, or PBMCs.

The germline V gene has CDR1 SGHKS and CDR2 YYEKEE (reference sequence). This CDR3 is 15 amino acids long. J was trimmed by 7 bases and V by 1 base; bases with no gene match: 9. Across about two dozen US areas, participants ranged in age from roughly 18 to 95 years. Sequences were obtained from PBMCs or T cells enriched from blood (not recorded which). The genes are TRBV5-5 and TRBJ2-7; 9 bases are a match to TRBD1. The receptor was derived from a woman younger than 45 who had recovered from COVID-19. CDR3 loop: CASSLRDRVFDEQYF. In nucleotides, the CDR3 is TGTGCCAGCAGCTTGAGGGACAGGGTGTTTGATGAGCAGTACTTC. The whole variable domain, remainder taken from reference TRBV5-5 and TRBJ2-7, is DAGVTQSPTHLIKTRGQQVTLRCSPISGHKSVSWYQQVLGQGPQFIFQYYEKEERGRGNFPDRFSARQFPNYSSELNVNALLLGDSALYLCASSLRDRVFDEQYFGPGTRLTVT.